This T cell receptor beta chain originates from a study of blood T cells in healthy people across ages. Notes on the study in general: Any conclusive comparison of naive versus antigen-experienced cells was prevented by using unsorted PBMCs. Aged donors had fewer naive CD4+ cells and lower diversity than long-lived donors.

Remarks on this clonotype: Its antigen is still unknown.

Combining a sample-barcoded 5' primer with a J-beta primer mix, a second PCR ran for about 7 to 12 cycles. TCRdb itself ran the 5' RACE reads through MiXCR, one entry per CDR3 protein. The profile covers around 690,000 distinct CDR3 sequences, with roughly three fifths appearing a single time and 30% to 45% taken by the ten largest. Germline V gene sequence: CDR1 MDHEN, CDR2 SYDVKM. V was pared by 4 bases and J by 7 bases, with 11 bases between. This CDR3 contains 14 residues. The TCR originated in a man aged 55 to 70 in good health. This rearrangement joins TRBV28 to TRBJ1-6; D ambiguous. Sequencing was performed on blood. The CDR3 loop is CASSSPRHNSPLHF. The CDR3 nucleotides are TGTGCCAGCAGTTCCCCCAGGCACAATTCACCCCTCCACTTT. Full variable domain (rest looked up from reference TRBV28 and TRBJ1-6): DVKVTQSSRYLVKRTGEKVFLECVQDMDHENMFWYRQDPGLGLRLIYFSYDVKMKEKGDIPEGYSVSREKKERFSLILESASTNQTSMYLCASSSPRHNSPLHFGNGTRLTVT.